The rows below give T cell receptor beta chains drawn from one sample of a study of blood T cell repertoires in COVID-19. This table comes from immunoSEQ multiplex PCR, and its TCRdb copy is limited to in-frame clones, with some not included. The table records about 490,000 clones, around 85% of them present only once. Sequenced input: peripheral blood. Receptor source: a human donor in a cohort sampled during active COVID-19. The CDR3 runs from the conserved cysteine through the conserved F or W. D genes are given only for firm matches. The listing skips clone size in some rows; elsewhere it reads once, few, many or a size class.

CDR3 protein: CASSRAGELDNEQFF; CDR3 DNA: TGTGCCAGCAGCCGGGCGGGAGAGTTAGACAATGAGCAGTTCTTC; D gene: TRBD2; clone size: -; V gene: TRBV28; J gene: TRBJ2-1
CDR3 protein: CASSKEGTSGKALSSYEQYF; CDR3 DNA: TGTGCCAGCAGCAAAGAAGGGACTAGCGGGAAGGCACTTAGCTCCTACGAGCAGTACTTC; D gene: -; clone size: -; V gene: TRBV21-1; J gene: TRBJ2-7
CDR3 protein: CASSLDTGRNYGYTF; CDR3 DNA: TGCGCCAGCAGCTTGGATACAGGGCGTAACTATGGCTACACCTTC; D gene: -; clone size: -; V gene: TRBV5-1; J gene: TRBJ1-2
CDR3 protein: CATSDPPPDNEQFF; CDR3 DNA: TGTGCCACCAGTGATCCCCCCCCAGACAATGAGCAGTTCTTC; D gene: -; clone size: -; V gene: TRBV24-1; J gene: TRBJ2-1
CDR3 protein: CASSDQAGRDEQFF; CDR3 DNA: TGTGCCAGTAGTGATCAGGCGGGAAGGGATGAGCAGTTCTTC; D gene: -; clone size: -; V gene: TRBV19; J gene: TRBJ2-1
CDR3 protein: CASIKDSYSNQPQHF; CDR3 DNA: TGTGCCAGCATTAAGGACAGTTATAGCAATCAGCCCCAGCATTTT; D gene: -; clone size: -; V gene: TRBV16; J gene: TRBJ1-5
CDR3 protein: CSASTGQGAWETQYF; CDR3 DNA: TGCAGTGCCAGTACGGGACAGGGGGCATGGGAGACCCAGTACTTC; D gene: TRBD1; clone size: -; V gene: TRBV20-1; J gene: TRBJ2-5
CDR3 protein: CAWTSGPYNEQFF; CDR3 DNA: TGTGCCTGGACTAGCGGGCCCTACAATGAGCAGTTCTTC; D gene: TRBD2; clone size: -; V gene: TRBV30; J gene: TRBJ2-1
CDR3 protein: CASSKKAGTSGLPSGANVLTF; CDR3 DNA: TGTGCCAGCAGCAAAAAGGCGGGCACTAGCGGGCTCCCCTCTGGGGCCAACGTCCTGACTTTC; D gene: -; clone size: few; V gene: TRBV21-1; J gene: TRBJ2-6
CDR3 protein: CASSSLSTGGWGTEAFF; CDR3 DNA: TGTGCCAGCAGTTCGTTGTCAACAGGGGGCTGGGGCACTGAAGCTTTCTTT; D gene: TRBD1; clone size: -; V gene: TRBV27; J gene: TRBJ1-1
CDR3 protein: CASSPGTLLGYGYTF; CDR3 DNA: TGCGCCAGCAGCCCCGGGACTCTCCTAGGCTATGGCTACACCTTC; D gene: -; clone size: -; V gene: TRBV4-3; J gene: TRBJ1-2
CDR3 protein: CASAPNRASYEQYF; CDR3 DNA: TGTGCCAGCGCCCCGAACAGGGCTTCCTACGAGCAGTACTTC; D gene: -; clone size: once; V gene: TRBV11-2; J gene: TRBJ2-7
CDR3 protein: CASSSTSLDEQFF; CDR3 DNA: TGCGCCAGCAGCTCCACTAGCCTCGACGAGCAGTTCTTC; D gene: -; clone size: few; V gene: TRBV5-1; J gene: TRBJ2-1
CDR3 protein: CASSLGPRADTQYF; CDR3 DNA: TGTGCCAGTAGTCTGGGGCCCAGAGCGGATACGCAGTATTTT; D gene: -; clone size: -; V gene: TRBV19; J gene: TRBJ2-3
CDR3 protein: CASREDRVYGYTF; CDR3 DNA: TGTGCCAGCAGAGAAGACAGGGTCTATGGCTACACCTTC; D gene: TRBD1; clone size: -; V gene: TRBV28; J gene: TRBJ1-2
CDR3 protein: CASSLDRAPDTQYF; CDR3 DNA: TGCGCCAGCAGCTTGGACAGGGCCCCAGATACGCAGTATTTT; D gene: -; clone size: -; V gene: TRBV5-1; J gene: TRBJ2-3
CDR3 protein: CAWKGGGAKNIQYF; CDR3 DNA: TGTGCCTGGAAAGGAGGAGGAGCCAAAAACATTCAGTACTTC; D gene: -; clone size: -; V gene: TRBV30; J gene: TRBJ2-4
CDR3 protein: CAWSVDAGNVPLHF; CDR3 DNA: TGTGCCTGGAGTGTAGACGCAGGGAATGTGCCCCTCCACTTT; D gene: -; clone size: -; V gene: TRBV30; J gene: TRBJ1-6
CDR3 protein: CASSLVRLFF; CDR3 DNA: TGTGCCAGCAGTTTAGTCCGACTTTTCTTC; D gene: -; clone size: -; V gene: TRBV27; J gene: TRBJ2-1
CDR3 protein: CAWSVGRANTEAFF; CDR3 DNA: TGTGCCTGGAGTGTCGGCAGGGCGAACACTGAAGCTTTCTTT; D gene: -; clone size: -; V gene: TRBV30; J gene: TRBJ1-1
CDR3 protein: CASTRDSNQPQHF; CDR3 DNA: TGTGCCAGCACGAGGGATAGCAATCAGCCCCAGCATTTT; D gene: -; clone size: -; V gene: TRBV2; J gene: TRBJ1-5
CDR3 protein: CASTPSRDRVQNYGYTF; CDR3 DNA: TGTGCCAGTACCCCGTCCCGGGACAGGGTACAGAACTATGGCTACACCTTC; D gene: TRBD1; clone size: -; V gene: TRBV19; J gene: TRBJ1-2
CDR3 protein: CASSKGTGGERNTIYF; CDR3 DNA: TGTGCCAGTAGTAAAGGGACAGGGGGCGAACGTAACACCATATATTTT; D gene: TRBD1; clone size: -; V gene: TRBV19; J gene: TRBJ1-3
CDR3 protein: CASSYRDRGADTQYF; CDR3 DNA: TGTGCCAGCAGTTACAGGGACAGGGGTGCAGATACGCAGTATTTT; D gene: TRBD1; clone size: -; V gene: TRBV6-6; J gene: TRBJ2-3
CDR3 protein: CAWRIQPTNYGYTF; CDR3 DNA: TGTGCCTGGAGAATACAGCCCACTAACTATGGCTACACCTTC; D gene: -; clone size: -; V gene: TRBV30; J gene: TRBJ1-2
CDR3 protein: CASSQGTYNEQFF; CDR3 DNA: TGTGCCAGCAGCCAAGGGACTTACAATGAGCAGTTCTTC; D gene: -; clone size: -; V gene: TRBV3-1/TRBV3-2; J gene: TRBJ2-1
CDR3 protein: CASSVGTVNTEAFF; CDR3 DNA: TGCGCCAGCAGCGTCGGGACAGTAAACACTGAAGCTTTCTTT; D gene: TRBD1; clone size: -; V gene: TRBV5-1; J gene: TRBJ1-1
CDR3 protein: CASSVGLDTQYF; CDR3 DNA: TGTGCCAGCAGCGTAGGACTAGATACGCAGTATTTT; D gene: -; clone size: -; V gene: TRBV9; J gene: TRBJ2-3
CDR3 protein: CASSVGTSGRAADTQYF; CDR3 DNA: TGTGCCAGCAGCGTTGGGACTAGCGGGAGGGCCGCAGATACGCAGTATTTT; D gene: TRBD2; clone size: -; V gene: TRBV9; J gene: TRBJ2-3
CDR3 protein: CASSKEGDRAYEQYF; CDR3 DNA: TGTGCCAGCAGCAAAGAAGGGGACAGGGCCTACGAGCAGTACTTC; D gene: -; clone size: -; V gene: TRBV21-1; J gene: TRBJ2-7
CDR3 protein: CASSPAVGNQPQHF; CDR3 DNA: TGTGCCAGCAGTCCCGCGGTGGGCAATCAGCCCCAGCATTTT; D gene: -; clone size: -; V gene: TRBV27; J gene: TRBJ1-5
CDR3 protein: CASSLGRGPYEQYF; CDR3 DNA: TGTGCCAGCAGCTTGGGGCGGGGGCCCTACGAGCAGTACTTC; D gene: -; clone size: -; V gene: TRBV11-1; J gene: TRBJ2-7
CDR3 protein: CASSQQGDNEKLFF; CDR3 DNA: TGTGCCAGCTCACAACAGGGAGATAATGAAAAACTGTTTTTT; D gene: -; clone size: -; V gene: TRBV18; J gene: TRBJ1-4